Only one count was recorded for the clone carrying this T cell receptor beta chain. The sample belongs to a study of neoadjuvant anti-PD-1 for oral cavity cancer. V dropped 8 bases and J dropped 5; count of bases not matched to a gene: 7. The CDR3 is made up of 14 amino acids. Looked up from germline, CDR1 is SGHAT and CDR2 is FQDESV (reference sequence). This table comes from immunoSEQ multiplex PCR, and its TCRdb copy is limited to in-frame clones, with some not included. The sample yields 75,000 or so clones, about 80% seen once. The receptor was derived from a person aged 40 to 85 with oral cavity squamous cell carcinoma. The chain combines TRBV11-1 with TRBJ2-5, with 11 nucleotides matching TRBD1. Sequenced here: PBMCs, sampled before nivolumab (anti-PD-1) treatment. CDR3 region: CASGGQGARETQYF. The CDR3 region has the DNA TGTGCCAGCGGTGGACAGGGGGCTAGGGAGACCCAGTACTTC.